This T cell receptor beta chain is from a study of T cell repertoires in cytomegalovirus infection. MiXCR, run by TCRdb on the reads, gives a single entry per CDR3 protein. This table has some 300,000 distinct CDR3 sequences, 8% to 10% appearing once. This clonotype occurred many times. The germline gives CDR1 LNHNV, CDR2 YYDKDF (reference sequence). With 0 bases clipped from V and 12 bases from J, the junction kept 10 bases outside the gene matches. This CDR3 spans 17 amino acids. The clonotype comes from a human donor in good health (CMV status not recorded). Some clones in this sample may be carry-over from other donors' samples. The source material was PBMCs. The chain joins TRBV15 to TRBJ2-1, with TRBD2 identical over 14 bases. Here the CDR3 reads CATSRDLGLAGAPGQFF. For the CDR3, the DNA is TGTGCCACCAGCAGAGATCTGGGACTAGCGGGGGCGCCCGGGCAGTTCTTC.